This TCR beta chain appears in the sequencing data of a study of vaccination effects on CD4 cells after COVID-19. General study findings and limits: Predominantly, the post-vaccine spike-reactive clones of convalescents comprised new vaccine-induced clones.

After expansion with viral peptide pools in the ViraFEST assay, antigen-specific CD4+ T cells were sequenced. Isolation of CD4+ T cells took place after around 10 days of culture. Sometime from March through December 2020, the person acquired a SARS-CoV-2 infection that PCR confirmed. Two doses of either BNT162b2 or mRNA-1273 were given to each participant. Judged by abundance, this clone is large (0.1 to 1%). The antigen remains unidentified. Repertoires were generated with immunoSEQ multiplex PCR, while TCRdb's copy carries only in-frame clones and drops some. The data contain about 17,000 clones, 76% of them singletons. The clonotype was recovered from a human donor who had a prior SARS-CoV-2 infection. This specimen consisted of CD4+ T cells from PBMCs cultured with SARS-CoV-2 spike peptides, obtained after COVID-19 vaccination.

CDR3 nucleotides: TGTGCCAGCAGTCCCCGGCAGGGTGTCAGATCACCCCTCCACTTT. It is translated as CASSPRQGVRSPLHF. This rearrangement joins TRBV6-5 to TRBJ1-6; possibly TRBD1 for D (5 bases). V lost 5 bases to trimming and J lost 10 bases, with 18 bases between them. Germline V gene lookup returns CDR1 MNHEY and CDR2 SVGAGI. The CDR3 has 15 amino acids.